The entry that follows covers one TCR beta chain sequence. No antigen is known for it. Assay: immunoSEQ multiplex PCR; the TCRdb copy retains only in-frame clones and omits some. The data hold approximately 70,000 clones, with around nine tenths observed a single time. This sample was included in a study of OX40 agonist ivuxolimab in advanced cancers. Study-wide results and caveats: In general, CD8+ T cells held more expanded clones than CD4+ did, on average. Low normalized T-cell clonal expansion was also seen in some nonresponders. Clonal expansion from baseline to week 6 occurred in both CD4+ and CD8+ T cells. Expanded peripheral T cell antigen specificity was not determined.

This sequence was found in an adult with an advanced solid tumor such as melanoma, head and neck, liver or kidney cancer. Specimen: CD4+ or CD8+ T cells sorted from blood, collected in a trial of the OX40 agonist ivuxolimab.

CDR3 in DNA: TGTGCCAGCAGCGTAGAGGGGCAGGGGGACGAGCAGTACTTC. Translated: CASSVEGQGDEQYF. This chain links TRBV9 with TRBJ2-5, with 7 positions matching TRBD1. The J call could be wrong; TRBJ2-7 is a better fit for the DNA end. The CDR3 extends over 14 amino acids. Germline V CDR1 and CDR2: SGDLS, YYNGEE.